One and the same sample provided the 5 T cell receptor beta chains below, sequenced in a study of CD8 T cells in ankylosing spondylitis. Via MiXCR, TCRdb re-called the 5' RACE reads, giving one row per CDR3 protein. The table has fewer than 50,000 distinct CDR3 sequences, more than 9.5% seen once. Input material: blood, either unsorted or a sorted T cell fraction (not recorded which). These receptors all stem from a male donor with ankylosing spondylitis or in good health (not recorded which).

The V and J genes are TRBV11-2 and TRBJ2-7, with D unclear. The germline gives CDR1 SGHAT, CDR2 FQNNGV. The CDR3 consists of 15 residues. Trimming left V 6 bases short and J 0 bases short, with 15 bases between. The CDR3 DNA reads as TGTGCCAGCAGGTACTTACTCCTTCCCTCCTACGAGCAGTACTTC. Protein: CASRYLLLPSYEQYF.

At least ten counts were recorded for this clonotype. This chain uses TRBV5-1 with TRBJ1-5; D gene unclear. Germline CDR1 reads SGHRS; CDR2 reads YFSETQ. V lost 4 bases and J lost 0, with 11 bases in between. The CDR3 is 15 amino acids. CDR3 loop: CASSTAGNSNQPQHF. In nucleotides, the CDR3 is TGCGCCAGCAGCACGGCGGGAAATAGCAATCAGCCCCAGCATTTT.

This clonotype was seen repeatedly, ten times or more. This rearrangement joins TRBV5-1 to TRBJ2-7, with D unresolved. The CDR3 spans 21 residues. CDR1 and CDR2 (germline): SGHRS, YFSETQ. The ends were cut back, 4 bases at V and 6 bases at J, with 38 bases in the middle. The CDR3 DNA sequence: TGCGCCAGCAGCCTGGAGACCCCTCGGCACACAGACTCTGTCCGAGGACGCGAGCAGTACTTC. Translation: CASSLETPRHTDSVRGREQYF.

The chain joins TRBV14 to TRBJ2-3; D ambiguous. Between the trimmed V and J ends, which lost 0 bases and 3 bases, there was a span of 7 bases. The CDR3 totals 14 residues. CDR1 and CDR2 (germline): SGHDN, FVKESK. CDR3 amino acids: CASSQDLTTDTQYF. The CDR3 nucleotides read TGTGCCAGCAGCCAAGACCTAACGACAGATACGCAGTATTTT.

The V call is TRBV28, the J call TRBJ2-7; TRBD1 matches at 9 bases. The germline V gene has CDR1 MDHEN and CDR2 SYDVKM. V shed 5 bases and J 5 bases; nucleotides not matched to a gene: 10. CDR3 length equals 15 residues. In DNA, the CDR3 is TGTGCCAGCAGTATCCAGACAGGGGGAGGGGACGAGCAGTACTTC. It yields the protein CASSIQTGGGDEQYF. Complete variable domain (other parts from reference TRBV28 and TRBJ2-7): DVKVTQSSRYLVKRTGEKVFLECVQDMDHENMFWYRQDPGLGLRLIYFSYDVKMKEKGDIPEGYSVSREKKERFSLILESASTNQTSMYLCASSIQTGGGDEQYFGPGTRLTVT.